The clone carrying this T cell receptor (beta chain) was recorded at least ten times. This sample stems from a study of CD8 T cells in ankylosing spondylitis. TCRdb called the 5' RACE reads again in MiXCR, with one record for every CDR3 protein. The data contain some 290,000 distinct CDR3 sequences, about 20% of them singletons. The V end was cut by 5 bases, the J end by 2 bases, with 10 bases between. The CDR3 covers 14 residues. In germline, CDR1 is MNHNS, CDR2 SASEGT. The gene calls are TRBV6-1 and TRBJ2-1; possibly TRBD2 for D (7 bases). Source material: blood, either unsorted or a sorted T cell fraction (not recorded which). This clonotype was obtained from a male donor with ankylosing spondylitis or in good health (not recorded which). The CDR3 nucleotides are TGTGCCAGCAGTAAGCGGGACACCTACAATGAGCAGTTCTTC. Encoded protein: CASSKRDTYNEQFF.